This T cell receptor (beta chain) was sequenced for a study of CD8+ T cells in alopecia areata. Study background: Administration of oral tofacitinib to treated patients was at 5 to 10 mg twice daily. Overall study results and limits: Patients shared TCRs less clearly than mice did, possibly owing to HLA.

On this clone: Its target is unknown.

The authors sorted CD4+ and CD8+ T cells from PBMCs. Extraction of RNA preceded its reverse transcription into cDNA, which served as the sequencing template. Data came from immunoSEQ multiplex PCR; TCRdb stores just in-frame clones and leaves some out. The sample contains about 190,000 clones, around three fifths of which appear only once. The material was CD4+ T cells sorted from blood, obtained at week 0. The receptor was derived from a human donor with alopecia areata.

In DNA form, the CDR3 reads TGTGCCGCCCTGGGACGTAAGCTCCCGGGTGGCTACACCTTC. This sequence encodes CAALGRKLPGGYTF. The chain links TRBV6-6 to TRBJ1-2; tentatively, D is TRBD1 (5 bases). The CDR3 has 14 amino acids. The germline V and J ends were trimmed by 11 bases and 7 bases, with 23 bases remaining between them. Germline lookup yields CDR1 MNHNY and CDR2 SVGAGI (reference sequence).